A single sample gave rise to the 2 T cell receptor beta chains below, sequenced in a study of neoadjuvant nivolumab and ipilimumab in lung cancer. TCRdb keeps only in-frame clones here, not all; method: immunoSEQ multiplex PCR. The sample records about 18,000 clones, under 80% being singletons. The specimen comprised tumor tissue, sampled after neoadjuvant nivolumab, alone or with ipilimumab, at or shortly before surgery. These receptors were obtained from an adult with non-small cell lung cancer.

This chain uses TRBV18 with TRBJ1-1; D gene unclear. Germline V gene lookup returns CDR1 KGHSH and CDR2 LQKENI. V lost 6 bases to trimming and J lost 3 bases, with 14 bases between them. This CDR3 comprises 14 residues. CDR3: CASSPERSYTEAFF. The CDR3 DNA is TGTGCCAGCTCCCCGGAGAGATCTTACACTGAAGCTTTCTTT.

CDR3 sequence: CASRGEETQYF. The CDR3 DNA reads as TGTGCCAGCAGGGGGGAAGAGACCCAGTACTTC. J is TRBJ2-5 and V is TRBV7-9; D tentatively fits TRBD1 or TRBD2 (5 bases each). V lost 6 bases and J lost 3, with 5 bases in between. The CDR3 is made up of 11 amino acids. CDR1 and CDR2 (germline): SEHNR, FQNEAQ (reference sequence).